The T cell receptor beta chain under discussion was sequenced for a study of response to subunit inactivated influenza vaccine. From the RT-PCR reads, TCRdb called clonotypes with MiXCR, one entry per CDR3 protein. The table lists 200,000 to 300,000 distinct CDR3 sequences, about 12% of them singletons, with about 7.8% in the top ten. The length of the CDR3 is 12 residues. V was trimmed by 8 bases and J by 4 bases, leaving 12 bases between them. The germline V gene has CDR1 MDHEN and CDR2 SYDVKM. The rearrangement uses TRBV28 and TRBJ2-7, with D perhaps TRBD1 (6 bases). This TCR was recovered from a man aged 50 or older who received an inactivated influenza vaccine. The specimen was non-naive T cells sorted from PBMCs, collected around two weeks before vaccination. CDR3 DNA sequence: TGTGCCAGCCGCGGCAGGGGTTACGAGCAGTACTTC. It specifies CASRGRGYEQYF.